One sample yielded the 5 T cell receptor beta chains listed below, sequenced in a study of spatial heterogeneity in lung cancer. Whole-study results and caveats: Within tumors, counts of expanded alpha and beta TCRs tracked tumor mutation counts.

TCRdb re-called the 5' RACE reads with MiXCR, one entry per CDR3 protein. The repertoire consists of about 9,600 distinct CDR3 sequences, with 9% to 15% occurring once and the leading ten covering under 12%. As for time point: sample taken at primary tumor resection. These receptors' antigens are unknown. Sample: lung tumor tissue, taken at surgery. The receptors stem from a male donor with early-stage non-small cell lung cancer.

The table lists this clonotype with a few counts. CDR3 protein: CASSFGDTQYF. CDR3 in DNA: TGTGCCAGCAGCTTCGGAGATACGCAGTATTTT. The chain has TRBV11-2 and TRBJ2-3; no reliable D call. Germline lookup yields CDR1 SGHAT and CDR2 FQNNGV. The CDR3 sequence is 11 residues long. Trimming took off 3 bases at V and 5 bases at J, with 3 bases between the two ends.

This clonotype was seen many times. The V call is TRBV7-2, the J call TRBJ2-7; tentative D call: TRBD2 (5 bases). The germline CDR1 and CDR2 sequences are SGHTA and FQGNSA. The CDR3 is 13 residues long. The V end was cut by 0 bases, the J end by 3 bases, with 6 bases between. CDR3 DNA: TGTGCCAGCAGCTTAGCCGGGAACTACGAGCAGTACTTC. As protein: CASSLAGNYEQYF.

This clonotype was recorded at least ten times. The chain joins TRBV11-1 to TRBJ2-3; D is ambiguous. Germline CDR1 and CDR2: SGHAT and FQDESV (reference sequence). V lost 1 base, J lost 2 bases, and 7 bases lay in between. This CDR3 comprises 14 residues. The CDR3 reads CASSLELSTDTQYF. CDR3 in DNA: TGTGCCAGCAGCTTAGAGCTATCCACAGATACGCAGTATTTT.

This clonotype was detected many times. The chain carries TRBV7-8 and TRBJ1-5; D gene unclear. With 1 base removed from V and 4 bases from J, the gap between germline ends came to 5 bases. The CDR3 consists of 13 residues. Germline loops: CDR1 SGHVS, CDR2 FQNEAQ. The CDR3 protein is CASSLDVNQPQHF. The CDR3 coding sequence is TGTGCCAGCAGCTTAGATGTAAATCAGCCCCAGCATTTT.

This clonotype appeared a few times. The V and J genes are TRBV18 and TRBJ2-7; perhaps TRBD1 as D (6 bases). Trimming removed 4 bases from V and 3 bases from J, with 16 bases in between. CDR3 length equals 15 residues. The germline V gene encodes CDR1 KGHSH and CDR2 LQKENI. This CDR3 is CASSQAAGAGYEQYF. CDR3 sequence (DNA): TGTGCCAGCTCACAGGCCGCAGGGGCAGGCTACGAGCAGTACTTC.